The 22 T cell receptor beta chains listed next were all sequenced from one sample in a study of blood T cell repertoires in COVID-19. Generated by immunoSEQ multiplex PCR, the TCRdb table keeps only in-frame clones and is missing some. Of approximately 200,000 clones listed, approximately 80% are singletons. Material for sequencing was peripheral blood. These receptors were collected from a woman of 80 years or more with COVID-19, enrolled during active disease.

This chain connects TRBV5-1 to TRBJ1-1; D call uncertain. Germline CDR1 SGHRS, CDR2 YFSETQ. The CDR3 is 13 residues long. V was clipped by 2 bases and J by 4 bases, with 9 bases between them. This CDR3 reads CASSFPGSTEAFF. The DNA of the CDR3 is TGCGCCAGCAGCTTCCCCGGGAGCACTGAAGCTTTCTTT.

The CDR3 protein is CASGLTTSGAPYEQYF. The CDR3 region has the DNA TGCGCCAGCGGACTCACAACTAGCGGGGCCCCCTACGAGCAGTACTTC. The V gene is TRBV5-1, the J gene TRBJ2-7; 10 bases fit TRBD2. This CDR3 is built from 16 residues. Losses at the gene ends were 7 bases for V and 2 bases for J; bases not matched to a gene: 12. The germline CDR1 and CDR2 sequences are SGHRS and YFSETQ.

The V gene is TRBV5-6, the J gene TRBJ2-7; no definite D call. Germline assignment: CDR1 SGHDT and CDR2 YYEEEE. V was cut by 0 bases and J by 2 bases, with 6 bases left in between. The CDR3 is 13 residues long. The CDR3 is CASSLGITYEQYV. The DNA for the CDR3 is TGTGCCAGCAGCTTGGGTATTACCTACGAGCAGTACGTC.

The chain joins TRBV7-3 to TRBJ1-6; TRBD1 might be the D (6 bases). Per germline, CDR1 SGHTA and CDR2 FQGTGA. Trimming removed 5 bases from V and 13 bases from J, with 12 bases in between. The CDR3 has 12 amino acids. CDR3 residues: CASSGPQGPLHF. The CDR3 nucleotides read TGTGCCAGCAGCGGTCCACAGGGTCCCCTCCACTTT.

As to this clone: Sequence at one end of the junction differs from germline and may be a read error. This chain connects TRBV5-1 to TRBJ2-1; 11 nucleotides match TRBD2. CDR3 size: 13 residues. CDR1 is SGHRS and CDR2 is YFSETQ in the germline V gene. The CDR3 spells CASSLGTSGQIIF. CDR3 nucleotide sequence: TGCGCCAGCAGCTTGGGGACTAGCGGGCAAATTATCTTC.

The chain has TRBV7-8 and TRBJ1-2; possible D gene TRBD1, 5 bases. The CDR3 is 15 amino acids. CDR1 SGHVS and CDR2 FQNEAQ come from the germline V gene. V gave up 2 bases and J gave up 4 bases, with 14 bases separating them. CDR3 bases: TGTGCCAGCAGCTTAAATCAGGACGGGGGCTATGGCTACACCTTC. Translation gives CASSLNQDGGYGYTF.

This clone occurred once. The chain combines TRBV6-5 with TRBJ2-1; 7 bases line up with TRBD1. The CDR3 is 14 amino acids. J was trimmed by 5 bases and V by 2 bases; bases with no gene match: 3. Germline V gene data show CDR1 as MNHEY and CDR2 as SVGAGI. The CDR3 DNA is TGTGCCAGCAGTTACGGTACAGGGGACAATGAGCAGTTCTTC. Its translation: CASSYGTGDNEQFF.

The CDR3 is CASSSKGDSPLHF. The CDR3 bases are TGTGCCAGCAGTTCGAAAGGGGATTCACCCCTCCACTTT. The chain is built from TRBV6-5 and TRBJ1-6, with TRBD1 as a possible D gene (5 bases). The CDR3 is 13 amino acids. The V end lost 4 bases, the J end lost 8 bases, and 9 bases lay between the germline ends. Germline loops: CDR1 MNHEY, CDR2 SVGAGI.

This clone came up a few times. The J gene is TRBJ1-1, the V gene TRBV18, with D unclear. The V gene lost 6 bases and the J gene lost 2 bases, with 10 bases spanning the gap. This CDR3 is built from 13 residues. CDR1 KGHSH and CDR2 LQKENI come from the germline V gene. The CDR3 region has the DNA TGTGCCAGCTCTTCCACACAAAACACTGAAGCTTTCTTT. It translates to CASSSTQNTEAFF.

The chain employs TRBV9 and TRBJ2-5; 7 bases fit TRBD2. V was clipped by 4 bases and J by 5 bases; unmatched bases: 8. The length of the CDR3 is 14 residues. Germline values: CDR1 SGDLS, CDR2 YYNGEE. The CDR3 region is CASSPLVGGETQYF. In DNA, the CDR3 is TGTGCCAGCAGCCCCCTGGTGGGGGGGGAGACCCAGTACTTC.

The chain combines TRBV7-9 with TRBJ1-2; tentatively, D is TRBD1 (6 bases). The germline V gene encodes CDR1 SEHNR and CDR2 FQNEAQ (reference sequence). The germline V and J ends were trimmed by 2 bases and 4 bases, with 14 bases remaining between them. The CDR3 spans 15 residues. The CDR3 reads CASSLQVAQGYGYTF. The CDR3 DNA is TGTGCCAGCAGCTTACAGGTTGCACAGGGCTATGGCTACACCTTC.

V gene TRBV15 combines with J gene TRBJ1-1, with TRBD1 as a possible D gene (6 bases). Trimming shortened V by 5 bases and J by 0 bases, and 22 bases separated the two germline ends. Germline V lookup: CDR1 LNHNV, CDR2 YYDKDF (reference sequence). The CDR3 has 18 residues. For the CDR3, the DNA is TGTGCCACCAGCGGATGCCGGGACATCAATTGCATGAACACTGAAGCTTTCTTT. Protein product: CATSGCRDINCMNTEAFF.

J is TRBJ1-2 and V is TRBV5-6; 7 nucleotides agree with TRBD1. The J segment lost 2 bases and the V segment lost 4 bases, leaving 8 bases of the junction unmatched. This CDR3 spans 15 amino acids. CDR1 SGHDT and CDR2 YYEEEE come from the germline V gene. Written as DNA, the CDR3 is TGTGCCAGCAGCAGAGACAGGGTAGGGAACTATGGCTACACCTTC. It codes for CASSRDRVGNYGYTF.

This clone was seen just once. This chain links TRBV5-6 with TRBJ2-2, with 9 bases fitting TRBD1. J lost 0 bases, V lost 3 bases, and 3 bases had no gene match. Germline-derived CDR1 and CDR2 are SGHDT and YYEEEE. The CDR3 consists of 16 residues. The CDR3 loop reads CASSYRQGANTGELFF. CDR3 sequence (DNA): TGTGCCAGCAGCTATCGACAGGGGGCGAACACCGGGGAGCTGTTTTTT.

J is TRBJ2-7 and V is TRBV10-3; 10 bases are a match to TRBD2. The CDR3 extends over 16 amino acids. The ends lost 8 bases at V and 5 bases at J; junction bases unmatched: 15. Germline-derived CDR1 and CDR2 are ENHRY and SYGVKD. CDR3 nucleotide sequence: TGTGCCATCGACGACCGTCCAGCGGGGGGGCGGGACGAGCAGTACTTC. Translated: CAIDDRPAGGRDEQYF.

The V gene is TRBV19, the J gene TRBJ1-5; tentatively, D is TRBD1 (5 bases). The germline CDR1 and CDR2 sequences are LNHDA and SQIVND (reference sequence). Deletions cut 7 bases from V and 6 bases from J, with 19 bases between. The CDR3 consists of 15 residues. The CDR3 protein is CASNVTPQRGQPQHF. CDR3 nucleotides: TGTGCCAGTAATGTTACTCCCCAAAGGGGTCAGCCCCAGCATTTT.

The chain has TRBV24-1 and TRBJ2-2, with a possible D match to TRBD1 (6 bases). Per germline, CDR1 KGHDR and CDR2 SFDVKD. The CDR3 has 15 amino acids. Trimming took off 3 bases at V and 4 bases at J, with 11 bases between the two ends. Here the CDR3 DNA reads TGTGCCACCAGTGATCCCCGACAGGTCACCGGGGAGCTGTTTTTT. Residues: CATSDPRQVTGELFF.

V is TRBV19 and J is TRBJ1-1; TRBD1 agrees at 7 bases. V dropped 4 bases and J dropped 8; count of bases not matched to a gene: 7. The germline V gene encodes CDR1 LNHDA and CDR2 SQIVND (reference sequence). The CDR3 runs 13 residues. CDR3 sequence (DNA): TGTGCCAGTAGTACCCTAGGGGGCGCCGAAGCTTTCTTT. It translates to CASSTLGGAEAFF. Filled out from reference TRBV19 and TRBJ1-1, the complete variable domain reads DGGITQSPKYLFRKEGQNVTLSCEQNLNHDAMYWYRQDPGQGLRLIYYSQIVNDFQKGDIAEGYSVSREKKESFPLTVTSAQKNPTAFYLCASSTLGGAEAFFGQGTRLTVV.

The rearrangement links TRBV24-1 to TRBJ2-5, with D tentatively TRBD2 (5 bases). Trimming took off 9 bases at V and 0 bases at J, with 13 bases between the two ends. This CDR3 comprises 14 residues. Per germline, CDR1 KGHDR and CDR2 SFDVKD. The CDR3 sequence: CATSEPGNQETQYF. The CDR3 DNA reads as TGTGCCACCTCAGAGCCGGGAAACCAAGAGACCCAGTACTTC.

The chain couples TRBV24-1 to TRBJ1-2, with D hard to call. The ends were cut back, 0 bases at V and 5 bases at J, with 9 bases in the middle. Germline CDR1 and CDR2: KGHDR and SFDVKD. There are 14 residues in the CDR3. CDR3 protein: CATSDLNRRYGYTF. The CDR3 region has the DNA TGTGCCACCAGTGATTTGAACCGCAGATATGGCTACACCTTC.

This chain uses TRBV24-1 with TRBJ1-1; 7 positions agree with TRBD1. Germline values: CDR1 KGHDR, CDR2 SFDVKD. Trimming cost V 8 bases and J 5 bases; bases outside gene matches: 10. The CDR3 sequence is 14 residues long. CDR3 sequence: CATTEGGAGTEAFF. The CDR3 DNA reads TGTGCCACCACAGAAGGGGGCGCGGGGACTGAAGCTTTCTTT.

The chain employs TRBV13 and TRBJ2-6; tentative D call: TRBD1 (6 bases). The CDR3 covers 14 residues. Germline V lookup: CDR1 PRHDT, CDR2 FYEKMQ (reference sequence). Trimming pared 5 bases from V and 7 bases from J, leaving 12 bases between. CDR3 sequence reads: CASSVDRLANVLTF. CDR3 nucleotide sequence: TGTGCCAGCAGCGTCGACAGGCTAGCCAACGTCCTGACTTTC.